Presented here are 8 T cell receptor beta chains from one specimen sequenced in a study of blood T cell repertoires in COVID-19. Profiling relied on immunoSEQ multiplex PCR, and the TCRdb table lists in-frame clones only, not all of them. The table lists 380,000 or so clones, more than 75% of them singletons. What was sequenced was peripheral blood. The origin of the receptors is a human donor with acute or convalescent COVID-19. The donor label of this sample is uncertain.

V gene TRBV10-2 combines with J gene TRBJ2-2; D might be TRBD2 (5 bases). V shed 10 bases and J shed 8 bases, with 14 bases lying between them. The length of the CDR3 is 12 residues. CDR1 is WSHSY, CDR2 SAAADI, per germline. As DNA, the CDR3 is TGCGCCACCACACTAGGACGTGGGGAGCTGTTTTTT. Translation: CATTLGRGELFF.

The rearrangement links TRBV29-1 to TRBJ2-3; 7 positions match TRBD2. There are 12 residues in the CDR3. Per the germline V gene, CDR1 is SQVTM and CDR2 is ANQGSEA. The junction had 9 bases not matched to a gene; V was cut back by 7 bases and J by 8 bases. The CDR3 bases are TGCAGCGGGACCCGGGGGGATCTTACGCAGTATTTT. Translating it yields CSGTRGDLTQYF.

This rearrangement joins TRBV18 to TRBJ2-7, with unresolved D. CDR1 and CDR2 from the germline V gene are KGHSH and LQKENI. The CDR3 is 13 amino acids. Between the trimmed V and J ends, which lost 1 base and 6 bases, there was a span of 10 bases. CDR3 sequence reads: CASSPRLEAEQYF. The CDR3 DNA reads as TGTGCCAGCTCACCACGCTTAGAAGCCGAGCAGTACTTC.

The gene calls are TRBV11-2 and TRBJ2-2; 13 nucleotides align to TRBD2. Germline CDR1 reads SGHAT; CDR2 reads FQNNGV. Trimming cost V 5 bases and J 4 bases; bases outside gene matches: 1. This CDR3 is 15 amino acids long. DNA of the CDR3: TGTGCCAGCAGCCGACTAGCGGGAGGCACCGGGGAGCTGTTTTTT. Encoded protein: CASSRLAGGTGELFF.

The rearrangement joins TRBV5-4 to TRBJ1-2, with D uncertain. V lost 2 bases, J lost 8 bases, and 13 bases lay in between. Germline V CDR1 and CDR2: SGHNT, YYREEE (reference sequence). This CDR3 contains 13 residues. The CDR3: CASSLSKVEGYTF. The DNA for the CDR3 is TGTGCCAGCAGCTTATCTAAGGTGGAGGGCTACACCTTC.

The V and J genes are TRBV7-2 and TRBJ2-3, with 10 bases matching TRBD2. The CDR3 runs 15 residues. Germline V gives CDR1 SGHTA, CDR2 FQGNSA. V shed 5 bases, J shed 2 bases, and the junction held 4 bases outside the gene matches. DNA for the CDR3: TGTGCCAGCAGCAATGGACTAGCGGCCACAGATACGCAGTATTTT. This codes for CASSNGLAATDTQYF.

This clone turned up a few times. The CDR3 here is CASSYGGTYEQYF. CDR3 coding DNA: TGTGCCAGCAGCTACGGGGGGACCTACGAGCAGTACTTC. The chain links TRBV7-2 to TRBJ2-7; 7 bases match TRBD2. This CDR3 contains 13 residues. Germline assignment: CDR1 SGHTA and CDR2 FQGNSA. J lost 2 bases, V lost 4 bases, and 2 bases had no gene match.

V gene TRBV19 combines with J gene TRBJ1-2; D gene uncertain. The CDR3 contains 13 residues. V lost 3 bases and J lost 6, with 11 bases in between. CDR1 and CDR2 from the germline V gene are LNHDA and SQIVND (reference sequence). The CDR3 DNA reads TGTGCCAGTAGTATCCGACTGGCGGATGGCTACACCTTC. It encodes CASSIRLADGYTF.